The entry below gives a single TCR beta chain sequence along with its context. The record originates from a study of blood T cell repertoires in COVID-19. Some clones are missing from TCRdb's copy, which holds only in-frame ones; the method was immunoSEQ multiplex PCR. The profile shows 65,000 to 75,000 clones, about nine tenths of them singletons. The TCR sequence derives from a woman of 80 years or more with active or convalescent COVID-19. Specimen: peripheral blood.

CDR3 region: CASKEGAGRGYTF. In DNA, the CDR3 is TGTGCCAGTAAGGAGGGGGCGGGACGTGGCTACACCTTC. This chain joins TRBV19 and TRBJ1-2; TRBD1 agrees at 7 bases. Germline loops: CDR1 LNHDA, CDR2 SQIVND (reference sequence). After removal of 7 bases from V and 7 bases from J, the junction contained 9 bases not matched to a gene. The CDR3 extends over 13 amino acids.